This T cell receptor beta chain is drawn from a study of sequential checkpoint blockade in melanoma. Background on the study: After both sequences, patients received maintenance nivolumab.

The assay was immunoSEQ multiplex PCR, and TCRdb's table has in-frame clones only and misses some. The sample contains about 18,000 clones, roughly two thirds of which appear only once. This clone was counted a few times. The treatment was: randomized to nivolumab then ipilimumab (arm A) or the reverse (arm B). Sorted cells were live CD3+CD8+, lacking CD19 and CD56, from PBMCs. The CDR3 runs to 15 residues. Per the germline V gene, CDR1 is SEHNR and CDR2 is FQNEAQ (reference sequence). Trimming cost V 5 bases and J 5 bases; bases outside gene matches: 9. The TCR was taken from a human donor with melanoma. The sample was CD8+ T cells sorted from blood (inferred from file names), taken from a patient given nivolumab and ipilimumab in sequence. The chain links TRBV7-9 to TRBJ1-2; 9 nucleotides match TRBD1. The CDR3 DNA reads TGTGCCAGCAGCGGGTCGGACAGGGGTGTTTATGGCTACACCTTC. This sequence encodes CASSGSDRGVYGYTF.